These 27 T cell receptor beta chains were sequenced from one sample in a study of T-cell reconstitution after alpha-beta-depleted transplantation in children. As it was prepared, the TCRbeta library received unique molecular identifiers. TCRdb reprocessed the PCR reads via MiXCR and lists one record per CDR3 protein. Among about 410,000 distinct CDR3 sequences, just over 20% were seen once, and the ten largest hold less than 4.5%. The sample was PBMCs from the stem cell graft donor, taken from the stem cell graft. The receptors were sampled from a human donor who donated a stem cell graft to a child with acute myeloid leukemia.

This clonotype was seen more than once but under ten times. In nucleotides, the CDR3 is TGTGCCAGCAGTTTGAGCGGGAAGGGTCCCGGGGAGCTGTTTTTT. This sequence encodes CASSLSGKGPGELFF. This sequence joins TRBV12-3 or TRBV12-4 and TRBJ2-2; 7 bases are shared with TRBD2. The trim removed 3 bases at V and 6 bases at J, leaving 7 bases unmatched. The CDR3 consists of 15 residues.

Written as DNA, the CDR3 is TGCGCCAGCAGATCTAGCGGGACGCACGAGCAGTACTTC. Its translation is CASRSSGTHEQYF. This rearrangement joins TRBV5-1 to TRBJ2-7; 9 bases match TRBD2. V shed 5 bases and J 5 bases; nucleotides not matched to a gene: 5. CDR3 size: 13 residues. Germline-derived CDR1 and CDR2 are SGHRS and YFSETQ.

V and J are TRBV6-2 or TRBV6-3 and TRBJ2-1; D remains unclear. Deletions cut 3 bases from V and 10 bases from J, with 10 bases between. Germline-derived CDR1 and CDR2 are MNHEY and SVGEGT. CDR3 length: 12 residues. The CDR3 reads CASSYRAREQFF. The CDR3 DNA follows: TGTGCCAGCAGTTATAGAGCCCGAGAGCAGTTCTTC.

The chain carries TRBV20-1 and TRBJ1-5, with TRBD1 identical over 11 bases. The germline CDR1 and CDR2 sequences are DFQATT and SNEGSKA (reference sequence). The CDR3 loop spans 15 amino acids. Trimming took 5 bases from V and 2 from J; bases not matched to a gene: 5. The CDR3 sequence: CSAGQGAGGNQPQHF. CDR3 nucleotides: TGCAGTGCTGGACAGGGGGCCGGTGGCAATCAGCCCCAGCATTTT.

In this sample, this clonotype turned up once. The chain is built from TRBV7-2 and TRBJ1-4; 8 nucleotides align to TRBD1. V shed 2 bases and J 8 bases; nucleotides not matched to a gene: 1. The CDR3 runs 13 residues. Looked up from germline, CDR1 is SGHTA and CDR2 is FQGNSA. Here the CDR3 reads CASSLQGAEKLFF. DNA for the CDR3: TGTGCCAGCAGCTTACAGGGGGCAGAAAAACTGTTTTTT.

This clonotype has just a few counts. The V and J genes are TRBV20-1 and TRBJ2-6; D gene unclear. The CDR3 is 13 residues long. V was cut by 4 bases and J by 5 bases, with 9 bases left in between. CDR1 is DFQATT, CDR2 SNEGSKA, per germline (reference sequence). The CDR3 protein is CSAKGPRANVLTF. The CDR3 DNA reads TGCAGTGCTAAGGGCCCACGGGCCAACGTCCTGACTTTC.

This clonotype was seen more than once but under ten times. The chain couples TRBV4-1 to TRBJ2-7; D perhaps matches TRBD2 (6 bases). The length of the CDR3 is 18 residues. Looked up from germline, CDR1 is MGHRA and CDR2 is YSYEKL. Trimming removed 2 bases at V and 3 bases at J, with 23 bases between. The CDR3 reads CASSQKMSSVENIYEQYF. The CDR3 coding sequence is TGCGCCAGCAGCCAAAAGATGTCTAGCGTAGAAAACATCTACGAGCAGTACTTC.

This rearrangement joins TRBV20-1 to TRBJ1-1; D perhaps matches TRBD1 (5 bases). V was pared by 2 bases and J by 0 bases, with 10 bases between. The CDR3 runs 14 residues. Germline V lookup: CDR1 DFQATT, CDR2 SNEGSKA (reference sequence). CDR3 in DNA: TGCAGTGCTAGACAGGGCGGTTTGAACACTGAAGCTTTCTTT. Amino acids: CSARQGGLNTEAFF.

The chain has TRBV7-8 and TRBJ2-7, with 7 bases matching TRBD1. This CDR3 spans 15 amino acids. The V gene end was trimmed by 2 bases and the J gene end by 6 bases; junction bases not matched to a gene: 10. CDR1 is SGHVS and CDR2 is FQNEAQ in the germline V gene. The CDR3, as DNA: TGTGCCAGCAGCTTAACCTCACAGGGGTACGGCGAGCAGTACTTC. The encoded protein is CASSLTSQGYGEQYF.

V is TRBV5-5 and J is TRBJ1-3, with TRBD1 identical over 7 bases. The V and J ends lost 4 bases and 2 bases, in that order; junction bases with no gene match: 9. The CDR3 sequence is 16 residues long. From germline, CDR1 is SGHKS and CDR2 YYEKEE (reference sequence). The CDR3 loop reads CASSKNLDRAGNTIYF. In nucleotides, the CDR3 is TGTGCCAGCAGCAAAAACCTTGACAGGGCTGGAAACACCATATATTTT.

This clonotype was seen at least ten times. The V gene is TRBV6-4, the J gene TRBJ2-3; no definite D call. The germline gives CDR1 MRHNA, CDR2 SNTAGT. The V end lost 6 bases, the J end lost 0 bases, and 7 bases lay between the germline ends. CDR3 size: 13 residues. The CDR3 sequence is CASSQTSTDTQYF. The CDR3 bases are TGTGCCAGCAGCCAAACTAGCACAGATACGCAGTATTTT.

This clonotype occurred a few times. This chain connects TRBV12-3 or TRBV12-4 to TRBJ2-3; perhaps TRBD2 as D (6 bases). The CDR3 contains 15 residues. V was pared by 2 bases and J by 1 base, with 10 bases between. CDR3 in amino acids: CASSLMGRRTDTQYF. The CDR3 DNA reads as TGTGCCAGCAGTTTAATGGGGAGGCGCACAGATACGCAGTATTTT.

The V call is TRBV28, the J call TRBJ1-3; tentatively, D is TRBD1 (6 bases). This CDR3 contains 13 residues. From germline, CDR1 is MDHEN and CDR2 SYDVKM. V lost 6 bases to trimming and J lost 4 bases, with 10 bases between them. CDR3 nucleotides: TGTGCCAGCAGCGCGGACAGCGGAAACACCATATATTTT. The encoded protein is CASSADSGNTIYF.

This clonotype was observed a few times. The CDR3 loop reads CASSFGTDVGQPQHF. The CDR3 DNA is TGTGCCAGCAGTTTCGGCACGGACGTGGGTCAGCCCCAGCATTTT. The chain uses TRBV12-3 or TRBV12-4 and TRBJ1-5; D remains unclear. The V end lost 3 bases, the J end lost 6 bases, and 15 bases lay between the germline ends. This CDR3 has 15 amino acids.

The V call is TRBV4-2, the J call TRBJ2-7, with D unclear. This CDR3 has 14 amino acids. CDR1 is LGHNA and CDR2 is YNFKEQ in the germline V gene. V shed 0 bases and J shed 3 bases, with 9 bases lying between them. CDR3: CASSQDPDFYEQYF. For the CDR3, the DNA is TGTGCCAGCAGCCAAGATCCTGATTTCTACGAGCAGTACTTC.

Only a few counts were recorded for this clonotype. The chain couples TRBV5-6 to TRBJ2-7, with unresolved D. The CDR3 sequence is 12 residues long. Germline CDR1 is SGHDT and CDR2 is YYEEEE. Trimming pared 2 bases from V and 7 bases from J, leaving 10 bases between. CDR3 in amino acids: CASSLPRVEQYF. The CDR3 coding sequence is TGTGCCAGCAGCTTACCTCGGGTAGAGCAGTACTTC.

The DNA for the CDR3 is TGCAGTGCTGGCAAACAGGGGCAGGGCTATGGCTACACCTTC. Encoded protein: CSAGKQGQGYGYTF. The chain has TRBV20-1 and TRBJ1-2; 7 nucleotides match TRBD1. CDR3 length: 14 residues. V was clipped by 5 bases and J by 4 bases; unmatched bases: 10. Germline V CDR1 and CDR2: DFQATT, SNEGSKA (reference sequence).

This clonotype showed up just a few times. This chain links TRBV11-3 with TRBJ2-7; D uncertain. Trimming took 1 base from V and 0 from J, leaving 4 bases between them. Per germline, CDR1 SGHNT and CDR2 YENEEA. The CDR3 has 13 residues. The CDR3 DNA is TGTGCCAGCAGCTTAGCCTACTCCTACGAGCAGTACTTC. Its protein is CASSLAYSYEQYF.

The J gene is TRBJ2-1, the V gene TRBV4-1; maybe TRBD2 (6 bases). Germline V gives CDR1 MGHRA, CDR2 YSYEKL. This CDR3 comprises 15 residues. V was shortened by 7 bases and J by 0 bases, with 13 bases between the two germline ends. CDR3 residues: CASTSSGPSYNEQFF. The CDR3 coding sequence is TGCGCCAGCACCAGTAGCGGTCCCTCCTACAATGAGCAGTTCTTC.

About this clonotype itself: Because the CDR3 is missing its conserved closing phenylalanine or tryptophan, this is likely a read error. This sequence joins TRBV9 and TRBJ2-7; 8 nucleotides align to TRBD2. The CDR3 runs to 14 residues. J gave up 5 bases and V 4 bases, and 8 bases lay outside the gene matches. Germline-derived CDR1 and CDR2 are SGDLS and YYNGEE. CDR3 loop: CASSRGGRGDEQYL. CDR3 nucleotides: TGTGCCAGCAGCCGAGGTGGGCGGGGGGACGAGCAGTACCTC.

The chain is built from TRBV24-1 and TRBJ2-3; TRBD1 is a possible D gene (6 bases). In germline, CDR1 is KGHDR, CDR2 SFDVKD. The CDR3 totals 14 residues. With 2 bases removed from V and 3 bases from J, the gap between germline ends came to 8 bases. The CDR3 loop is CATSDYRVTDTQYF. For the CDR3, the DNA is TGTGCCACCAGTGATTACAGGGTTACAGATACGCAGTATTTT.

This clonotype was seen at least ten times. This chain links TRBV20-1 with TRBJ1-5, with D hard to call. The germline V and J ends were trimmed by 5 bases and 0 bases, with 8 bases remaining between them. Germline V gene sequence: CDR1 DFQATT, CDR2 SNEGSKA (reference sequence). This CDR3 is 13 amino acids long. The CDR3 region has the DNA TGCAGTGCTCCCGGCCCTAGCAATCAGCCCCAGCATTTT. Amino acid sequence: CSAPGPSNQPQHF.

The V gene is TRBV7-2, the J gene TRBJ2-7, with D uncertain. CDR1 is SGHTA, CDR2 FQGNSA, per germline. V was cut by 3 bases and J by 2 bases, with 8 bases left in between. CDR3 length equals 13 residues. In nucleotides, the CDR3 is TGTGCCAGCAGCTTCACAGAGACCTACGAGCAGTACTTC. This encodes CASSFTETYEQYF.

The CDR3, as DNA: TGTGCCAGCAGCCCGGGGACAGTCGACGAGCAGTACTTC. Translating gives CASSPGTVDEQYF. The V gene is TRBV12-3 or TRBV12-4, the J gene TRBJ2-7; 7 nucleotides align to TRBD1. The CDR3 consists of 13 residues. V was pared by 6 bases and J by 5 bases, with 7 bases of the junction left unmatched.

In its sample, this clonotype was seen a few times. The chain is built from TRBV20-1 and TRBJ2-7, with 8 bases matching TRBD2. Germline V lookup: CDR1 DFQATT, CDR2 SNEGSKA (reference sequence). This CDR3 has 14 amino acids. Trimming cost V 4 bases and J 5 bases; bases outside gene matches: 10. The CDR3 is CSATAGGEMNEQYF. CDR3 in DNA: TGCAGTGCTACCGCGGGGGGAGAGATGAACGAGCAGTACTTC.

The V and J genes are TRBV7-9 and TRBJ2-1; no clear D. The germline V gene encodes CDR1 SEHNR and CDR2 FQNEAQ (reference sequence). Trimming shortened V by 1 base and J by 6 bases, and 10 bases separated the two germline ends. The CDR3 loop spans 14 amino acids. The CDR3 bases are TGTGCCAGCAGCTTAGGGGGTCGAGCCAATGAGCAGTTCTTC. This sequence encodes CASSLGGRANEQFF. The whole variable domain, remainder taken from reference TRBV7-9 and TRBJ2-1, is DTGVSQNPRHKITKRGQNVTFRCDPISEHNRLYWYRQTLGQGPEFLTYFQNEAQLEKSRLLSDRFSAERPKGSFSTLEIQRTEQGDSAMYLCASSLGGRANEQFFGPGTRLTVL.

Only a few counts were recorded for this clonotype. The rearrangement links TRBV6-1 to TRBJ2-2; 10 positions match TRBD1. With 6 bases clipped from V and 7 bases from J, the junction kept 8 bases outside the gene matches. The germline V gene encodes CDR1 MNHNS and CDR2 SASEGT. CDR3 length equals 15 residues. CDR3 protein: CASRGPGQGFGELFF. The CDR3 bases are TGTGCCAGCAGAGGACCGGGACAGGGGTTCGGGGAGCTGTTTTTT.